Sequencing of this T cell receptor (beta chain) was carried out in a study of identical twins. MiXCR was run by TCRdb on the 5' RACE reads, yielding one entry per CDR3 protein. The table lists 690,000 or so distinct CDR3 sequences, 8% to 9% of them singletons. V shed 3 bases and J shed 9 bases, with 12 bases lying between them. The germline CDR1 and CDR2 sequences are SQVTM and ANQGSEA. The CDR3 loop spans 12 amino acids. The same sample was also used in a study of yellow fever vaccine responses in identical twins.

The receptor was isolated from a woman aged 18 to 35 in good health. The J gene is TRBJ2-1, the V gene TRBV29-1, with TRBD2 as a possible D gene (5 bases). Sequencing was carried out using PBMCs. The CDR3 is CSVDRVRGEQFF. The CDR3 DNA sequence: TGCAGCGTTGATAGGGTTCGGGGTGAGCAGTTCTTC.